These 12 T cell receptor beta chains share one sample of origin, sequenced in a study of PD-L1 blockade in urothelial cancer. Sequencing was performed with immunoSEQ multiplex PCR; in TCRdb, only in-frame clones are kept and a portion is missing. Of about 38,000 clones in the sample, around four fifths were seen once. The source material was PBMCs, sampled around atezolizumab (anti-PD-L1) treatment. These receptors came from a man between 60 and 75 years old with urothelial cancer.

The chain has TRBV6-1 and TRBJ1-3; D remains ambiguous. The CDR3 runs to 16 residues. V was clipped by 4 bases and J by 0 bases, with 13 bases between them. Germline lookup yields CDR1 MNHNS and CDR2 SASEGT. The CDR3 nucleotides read TGTGCCAGCAGTGTGGCAGCGGCGGGCTCTGGAAACACCATATATTTT. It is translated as CASSVAAAGSGNTIYF.

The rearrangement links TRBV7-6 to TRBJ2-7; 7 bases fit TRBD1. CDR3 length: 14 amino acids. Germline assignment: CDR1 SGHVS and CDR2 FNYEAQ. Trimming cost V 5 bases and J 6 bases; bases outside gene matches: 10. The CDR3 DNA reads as TGTGCCAGCAGCCTAGACAGGGCTGAAGGCGAGCAGTACTTC. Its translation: CASSLDRAEGEQYF. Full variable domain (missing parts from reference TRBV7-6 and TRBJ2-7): GAGVSQSPRYKVTKRGQDVALRCDPISGHVSLYWYRQALGQGPEFLTYFNYEAQQDKSGLPNDRFSAERPEGSISTLTIQRTEQRDSAMYRCASSLDRAEGEQYFGPGTRLTVT.

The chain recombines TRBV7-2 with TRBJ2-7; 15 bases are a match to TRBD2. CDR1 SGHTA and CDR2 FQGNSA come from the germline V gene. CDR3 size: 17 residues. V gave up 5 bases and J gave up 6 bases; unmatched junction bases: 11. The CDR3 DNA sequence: TGTGCCAGCAGCCTGTTGGGACTAGCGGGAGGCGGTTTCGAGCAGTACTTC. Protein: CASSLLGLAGGGFEQYF.

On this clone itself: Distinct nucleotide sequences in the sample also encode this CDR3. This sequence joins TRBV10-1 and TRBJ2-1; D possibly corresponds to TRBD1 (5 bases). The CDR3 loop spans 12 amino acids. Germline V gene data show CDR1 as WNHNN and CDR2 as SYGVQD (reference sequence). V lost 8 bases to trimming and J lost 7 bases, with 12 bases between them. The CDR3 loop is CASSGQANEQFF. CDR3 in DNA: TGCGCCAGCTCAGGGCAGGCTAATGAGCAGTTCTTC.

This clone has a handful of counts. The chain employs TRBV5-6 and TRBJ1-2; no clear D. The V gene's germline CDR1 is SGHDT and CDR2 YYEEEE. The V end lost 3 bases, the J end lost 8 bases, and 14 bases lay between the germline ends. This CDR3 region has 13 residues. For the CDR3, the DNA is TGTGCCAGCAGCTCCTGGGAGAGGCACGGCTACACCTTC. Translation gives CASSSWERHGYTF.

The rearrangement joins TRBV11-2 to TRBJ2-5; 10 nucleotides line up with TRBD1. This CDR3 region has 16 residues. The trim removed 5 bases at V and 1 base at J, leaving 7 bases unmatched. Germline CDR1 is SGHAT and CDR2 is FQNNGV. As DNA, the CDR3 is TGTGCCAGCAGCCCGGGGACAGGGGTCGTCCAAGAGACCCAGTACTTC. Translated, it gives CASSPGTGVVQETQYF. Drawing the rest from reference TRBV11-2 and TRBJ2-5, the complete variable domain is EAGVAQSPRYKIIEKRQSVAFWCNPISGHATLYWYQQILGQGPKLLIQFQNNGVVDDSQLPKDRFSAERLKGVDSTLKIQPAKLEDSAVYLCASSPGTGVVQETQYFGPGTRLLVL.

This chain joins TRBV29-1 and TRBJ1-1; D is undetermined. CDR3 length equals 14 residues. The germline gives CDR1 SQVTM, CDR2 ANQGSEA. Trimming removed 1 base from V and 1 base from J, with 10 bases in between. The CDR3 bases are TGCAGCGTTGAAGTCCCAGGTTCGAACACTGAAGCTTTCTTT. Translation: CSVEVPGSNTEAFF.

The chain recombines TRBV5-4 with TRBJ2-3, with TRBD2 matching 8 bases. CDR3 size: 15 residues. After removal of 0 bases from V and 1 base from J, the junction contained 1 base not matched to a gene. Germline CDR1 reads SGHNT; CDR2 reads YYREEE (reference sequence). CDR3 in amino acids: CASSLVLAGTDTQYF. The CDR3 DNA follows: TGTGCCAGCAGCTTGGTACTAGCGGGCACAGATACGCAGTATTTT.

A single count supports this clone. The CDR3 reads CASSRGTYNEQFF. The CDR3 DNA reads as TGTGCCAGCAGCCGAGGGACATACAATGAGCAGTTCTTC. V usage is TRBV5-6 and J usage is TRBJ2-1; TRBD1 might be the D (6 bases). Germline values: CDR1 SGHDT, CDR2 YYEEEE. The CDR3 is made up of 13 amino acids. Trimming shortened V by 4 bases and J by 4 bases, and 9 bases separated the two germline ends.

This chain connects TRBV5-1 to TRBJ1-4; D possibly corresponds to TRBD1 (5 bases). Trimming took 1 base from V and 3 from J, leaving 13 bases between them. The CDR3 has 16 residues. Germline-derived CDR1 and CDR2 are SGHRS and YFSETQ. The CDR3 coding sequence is TGCGCCAGCAGCTTGTGGCCTGGGGGGTCTAATGAAAAACTGTTTTTT. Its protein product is CASSLWPGGSNEKLFF.

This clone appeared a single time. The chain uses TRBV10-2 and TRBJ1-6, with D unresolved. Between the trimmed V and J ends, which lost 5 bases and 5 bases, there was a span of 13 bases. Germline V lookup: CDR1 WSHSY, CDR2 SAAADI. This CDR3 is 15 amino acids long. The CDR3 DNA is TGCGCCAGCAGTTGGAGGACTGGCGATAATTCACCCCTCCACTTT. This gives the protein CASSWRTGDNSPLHF.

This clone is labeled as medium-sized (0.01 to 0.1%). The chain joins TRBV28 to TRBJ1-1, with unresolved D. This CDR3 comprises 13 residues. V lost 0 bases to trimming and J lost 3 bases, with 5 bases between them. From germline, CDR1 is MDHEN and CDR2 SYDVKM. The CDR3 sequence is CASSLWGYTEAFF. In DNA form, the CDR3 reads TGTGCCAGCAGTTTATGGGGCTACACTGAAGCTTTCTTT.